This TCR beta chain was sequenced during a study of T cells after yellow fever vaccination. Study-level information: Preparing low-cell-number fractions relied on SMART-Seq v4 Ultra Low Input.

Turning to this clonotype: Its antigen is currently unknown.

Germline V gene lookup returns CDR1 MNHEY and CDR2 SMNVEV (reference sequence). CDR3 length: 16 amino acids. V was pared by 5 bases and J by 8 bases, with 15 bases of the junction left unmatched. Overall study results and limits: Weaker overall was a secondary response that nonetheless peaked faster, on day 5 versus 15. Highly abundant clonotypes carried over from the bulk population could end up in FACS-sorted repertoires as contaminants. After the booster, roughly 96% of CD4 and approximately 87% of CD8 primary-response clones were re-detected.

TCRdb redid the calling of the 5' RACE reads with MiXCR, one entry per CDR3 protein. The repertoire holds a few hundred thousand distinct CDR3 sequences, with 13% as singletons. The TCR comes from a man between 25 and 39 years old who received the YFV17D yellow fever vaccine. The material sequenced was CD4+ T cells sorted from PBMCs, taken 45 days after the yellow fever booster vaccination. The rearrangement uses TRBV27 and TRBJ1-2; 9 bases fit TRBD1. CDR3 DNA: TGTGCCAGCAGTCTCTCCGGGACAGGGCCAACGCGGGGCTACACCTTC. This encodes CASSLSGTGPTRGYTF.